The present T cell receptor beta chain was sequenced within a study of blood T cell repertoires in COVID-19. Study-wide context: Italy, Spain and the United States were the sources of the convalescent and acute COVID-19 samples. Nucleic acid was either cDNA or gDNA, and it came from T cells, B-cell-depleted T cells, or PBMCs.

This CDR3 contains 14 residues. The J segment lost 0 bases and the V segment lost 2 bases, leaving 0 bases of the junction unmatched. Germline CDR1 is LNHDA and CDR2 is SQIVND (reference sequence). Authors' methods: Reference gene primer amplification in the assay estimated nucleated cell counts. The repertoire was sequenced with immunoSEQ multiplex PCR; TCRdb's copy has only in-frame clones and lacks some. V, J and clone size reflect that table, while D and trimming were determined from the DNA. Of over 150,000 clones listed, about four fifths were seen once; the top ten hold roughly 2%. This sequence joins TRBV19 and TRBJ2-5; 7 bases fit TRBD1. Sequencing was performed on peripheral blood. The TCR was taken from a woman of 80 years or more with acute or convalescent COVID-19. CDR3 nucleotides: TGTGCCAGTAGTATACAGGGGGACCAAGAGACCCAGTACTTC. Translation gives CASSIQGDQETQYF.